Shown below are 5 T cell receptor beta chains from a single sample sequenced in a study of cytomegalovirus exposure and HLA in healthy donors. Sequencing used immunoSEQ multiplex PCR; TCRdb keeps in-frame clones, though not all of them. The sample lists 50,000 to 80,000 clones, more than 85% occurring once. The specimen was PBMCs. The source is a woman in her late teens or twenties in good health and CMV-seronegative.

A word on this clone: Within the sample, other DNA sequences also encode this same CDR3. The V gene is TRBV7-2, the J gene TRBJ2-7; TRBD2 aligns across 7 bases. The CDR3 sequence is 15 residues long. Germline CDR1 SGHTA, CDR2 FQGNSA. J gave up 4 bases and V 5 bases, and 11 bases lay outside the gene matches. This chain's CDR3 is CASSAASGGGYEQYF. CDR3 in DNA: TGTGCCAGCAGCGCGGCTAGCGGTGGTGGATACGAGCAGTACTTC.

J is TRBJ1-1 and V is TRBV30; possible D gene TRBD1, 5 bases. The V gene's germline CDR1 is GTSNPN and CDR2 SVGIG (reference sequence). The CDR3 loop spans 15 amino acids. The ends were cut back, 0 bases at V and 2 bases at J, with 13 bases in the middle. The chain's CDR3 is CAWSVPPGKNTEAFF. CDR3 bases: TGTGCCTGGAGTGTACCGCCAGGGAAAAACACTGAAGCTTTCTTT.

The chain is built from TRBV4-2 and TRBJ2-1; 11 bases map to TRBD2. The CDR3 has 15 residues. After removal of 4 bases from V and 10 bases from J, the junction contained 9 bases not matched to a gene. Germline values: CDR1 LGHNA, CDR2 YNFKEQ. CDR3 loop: CASSPQTSGVGEQFF. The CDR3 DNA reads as TGTGCCAGCAGCCCACAGACTAGCGGGGTGGGGGAGCAGTTCTTC.

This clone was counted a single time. The DNA of the CDR3 is TGTGCCAGCAGTTTAGGGCATATAGACGATGAGCAGTTCTTC. Translation: CASSLGHIDDEQFF. J is TRBJ2-1 and V is TRBV28; D unresolved. The CDR3 has 14 amino acids. V was cut by 2 bases and J by 8 bases, with 13 bases left in between. CDR1 is MDHEN, CDR2 SYDVKM, per germline.

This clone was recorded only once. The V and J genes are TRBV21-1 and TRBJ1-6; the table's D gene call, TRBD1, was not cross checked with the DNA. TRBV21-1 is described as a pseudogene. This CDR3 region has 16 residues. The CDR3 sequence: CASSVRGDSSNSPLHF. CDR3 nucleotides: TGTGCCAGCAGCGTCCGAGGGGACAGTAGTAATTCACCCCTCCACTTT.